Below are 28 T cell receptor beta chains sequenced from a single sample in a study of cytomegalovirus exposure and HLA in healthy donors. PCR used 60 Vbeta primers and 13 Jbeta primers. Some clones are missing from TCRdb's copy, which holds only in-frame ones; the method was immunoSEQ multiplex PCR. The repertoire consists of about 190,000 clones, with 70% to 80% occurring once and the leading ten covering approximately 2%. The sequenced sample was PBMCs. Receptors originate from a woman aged 25-40 years in good health and CMV-seropositive.

The chain recombines TRBV18 with TRBJ2-7, with TRBD1 matching over 12 bases. Germline trimming cut 5 bases from V and 4 bases from J; bases unmatched to any gene: 9. This CDR3 spans 16 amino acids. The germline gives CDR1 KGHSH, CDR2 LQKENI. The CDR3 loop is CASSTWDRGQGYEQYF. Here the CDR3 DNA reads TGTGCCAGCTCAACCTGGGACAGGGGGCAAGGGTACGAGCAGTACTTC.

The chain recombines TRBV5-1 with TRBJ2-5, with TRBD1 identical over 9 bases. The CDR3 covers 14 residues. Germline assignment: CDR1 SGHRS and CDR2 YFSETQ. V lost 4 bases to trimming and J lost 3 bases; unmatched junction nucleotides: 4. The CDR3 here is CASSLWTGEETQYF. In DNA form, the CDR3 reads TGCGCCAGCAGCCTTTGGACAGGGGAAGAGACCCAGTACTTC. The variable domain in full, completed from reference TRBV5-1 and TRBJ2-5, reads KAGVTQTPRYLIKTRGQQVTLSCSPISGHRSVSWYQQTPGQGLQFLFEYFSETQRNKGNFPGRFSGRQFSNSRSEMNVSTLELGDSALYLCASSLWTGEETQYFGPGTRLLVL.

Only one count was recorded for this clone. CDR3 nucleotide sequence: TGTGCCAGCTCACCATCAGGGGGTAACAATCAGCCCCAGCATTTT. Protein sequence: CASSPSGGNNQPQHF. The V and J genes are TRBV18 and TRBJ1-5, with TRBD1 identical over 7 bases. CDR1 is KGHSH, CDR2 LQKENI, per germline. CDR3 length: 15 residues. Trimming cost V 2 bases and J 3 bases; bases outside gene matches: 4.

This chain joins TRBV19 and TRBJ1-1; no clear D. CDR3 length equals 14 residues. V was pared by 5 bases and J by 4 bases, with 14 bases between. Germline assignment: CDR1 LNHDA and CDR2 SQIVND (reference sequence). CDR3 sequence: CASSGGGRGTEAFF. For the CDR3, the DNA is TGTGCCAGTAGTGGAGGAGGCAGAGGCACTGAAGCTTTCTTT.

This chain joins TRBV5-6 and TRBJ2-5, with D possibly TRBD2 on 6 matching bases. With 3 bases removed from V and 5 bases from J, the gap between germline ends came to 17 bases. Germline V lookup: CDR1 SGHDT, CDR2 YYEEEE. The CDR3 contains 15 residues. The CDR3 DNA is TGTGCCAGCAGCTCCCTACTAGCCTCCTTGGAGACCCAGTACTTC. Protein product: CASSSLLASLETQYF.

This clone appeared a few times. The chain combines TRBV7-2 with TRBJ2-2; 9 bases match TRBD2. The CDR3 spans 16 residues. With 6 bases clipped from V and 6 bases from J, the junction kept 11 bases outside the gene matches. Germline V gene data show CDR1 as SGHTA and CDR2 as FQGNSA. The CDR3 spells CASSFRTSVGAGELFF. For the CDR3, the DNA is TGTGCCAGCAGTTTCCGGACTAGCGTTGGGGCCGGGGAGCTGTTTTTT. The entire variable domain, with the rest obtained from reference TRBV7-2 and TRBJ2-2, is as follows: GAGVSQSPSNKVTEKGKDVELRCDPISGHTALYWYRQSLGQGLEFLIYFQGNSAPDKSGLPSDRFSAERTGGSVSTLTIQRTQQEDSAVYLCASSFRTSVGAGELFFGEGSRLTVL.

This clone was found a few times. The chain carries TRBV28 and TRBJ1-5; D uncertain. Germline V gives CDR1 MDHEN, CDR2 SYDVKM. This CDR3 is built from 15 residues. V was trimmed by 8 bases and J by 6 bases, leaving 20 bases between them. The CDR3 spells CASDIGWRVGQPQHF. The CDR3 nucleotides are TGTGCCAGCGACATTGGGTGGCGAGTCGGTCAGCCCCAGCATTTT.

The V and J genes are TRBV15 and TRBJ2-7, with TRBD1 matching over 9 bases. V lost 8 bases to trimming and J lost 4 bases; unmatched junction nucleotides: 9. Looked up from germline, CDR1 is LNHNV and CDR2 is YYDKDF (reference sequence). The CDR3 length is 14 residues. The chain's CDR3 is CATRAGQGKYEQYF. The CDR3 coding sequence is TGTGCCACCCGAGCTGGACAGGGGAAATACGAGCAGTACTTC.

Written as DNA, the CDR3 is TGTGCCAGCAGCTTAGGGGGGGGCCCCCAAGAGACCCAGTACTTC. Translating gives CASSLGGGPQETQYF. The J gene is TRBJ2-5, the V gene TRBV11-3; TRBD2 might be the D (7 bases). The germline gives CDR1 SGHNT, CDR2 YENEEA. There are 15 residues in the CDR3. Trimming removed 1 base from V and 1 base from J, with 10 bases in between.

The chain links TRBV6-5 to TRBJ2-7, with 9 bases aligning to TRBD2. From germline, CDR1 is MNHEY and CDR2 SVGAGI. The CDR3 totals 16 residues. V dropped 4 bases and J dropped 2; count of bases not matched to a gene: 9. CDR3 nucleotide sequence: TGTGCCAGCAGTTCCGGAACTAGCGGGTCCGCCTACGAGCAGTACTTC. This encodes CASSSGTSGSAYEQYF.

The rearrangement links TRBV4-2 to TRBJ2-7; 10 bases fit TRBD1. The CDR3 runs 14 residues. V was clipped by 4 bases and J by 3 bases; unmatched bases: 3. Germline assignment: CDR1 LGHNA and CDR2 YNFKEQ. CDR3 sequence: CASSLGTGVYEQYF. As DNA, the CDR3 is TGTGCCAGCAGCCTCGGGACAGGGGTCTACGAGCAGTACTTC.

The chain recombines TRBV15 with TRBJ1-5, with D unresolved. CDR3 length: 14 residues. The V end was cut by 0 bases, the J end by 7 bases, with 10 bases between. CDR1 is LNHNV, CDR2 YYDKDF, per germline (reference sequence). This chain's CDR3 is CATSRDPSQQPQHF. The CDR3 nucleotides read TGTGCCACCAGCAGAGACCCCTCACAGCAGCCCCAGCATTTT. The variable domain in full, completed from reference TRBV15 and TRBJ1-5, reads DAMVIQNPRYQVTQFGKPVTLSCSQTLNHNVMYWYQQKSSQAPKLLFHYYDKDFNNEADTPDNFQSRRPNTSFCFLDIRSPGLGDTAMYLCATSRDPSQQPQHFGDGTRLSIL.

The CDR3 DNA reads as TGTGCCAGCCGCAGTCGGACAGGGGGAAATTTGGTGCAGTACTTC. Translation gives CASRSRTGGNLVQYF. The chain employs TRBV19 and TRBJ2-7, with 10 bases fitting TRBD1. The CDR3 has 15 residues. Germline lookup yields CDR1 LNHDA and CDR2 SQIVND (reference sequence). J lost 9 bases, V lost 9 bases, and 17 bases had no gene match.

The genes are TRBV7-9 and TRBJ1-2; a possible D gene is TRBD1 (6 bases). The CDR3 has 13 amino acids. Germline loops: CDR1 SEHNR, CDR2 FQNEAQ (reference sequence). V was clipped by 5 bases and J by 7 bases, with 14 bases between them. The CDR3 region is CASSRSGTSGYTF. Written as DNA, the CDR3 is TGTGCCAGCAGCCGATCCGGGACAAGTGGCTACACCTTC.

The V gene is TRBV6-6, the J gene TRBJ1-1, with a tentative D call TRBD1 (5 bases). Germline CDR1 and CDR2: MNHNY and SVGAGI (reference sequence). The CDR3 is 14 residues long. V lost 0 bases and J lost 6, with 11 bases in between. The CDR3 region has the DNA TGTGCCAGCAGTTACTCAGGGGAGGCCGCTGAAGCTTTCTTT. It encodes CASSYSGEAAEAFF.

The chain joins TRBV7-9 to TRBJ1-1; D is undetermined. V gave up 2 bases and J gave up 1 base, with 11 bases separating them. CDR1 is SEHNR, CDR2 FQNEAQ, per germline (reference sequence). The CDR3 is made up of 15 amino acids. CDR3 residues: CASSLLQNPNTEAFF. The DNA of the CDR3 is TGTGCCAGCAGCTTACTCCAGAACCCGAACACTGAAGCTTTCTTT.

V is TRBV30 and J is TRBJ1-4, with no clear D. Germline CDR1 and CDR2: GTSNPN and SVGIG (reference sequence). V lost 2 bases and J lost 6, with 7 bases in between. CDR3 size: 12 residues. The DNA for the CDR3 is TGTGCCTGGAGTCGTCTAGATGAAAAACTGTTTTTT. Its translation is CAWSRLDEKLFF.

Notes on this clone: Given the absence of the conserved phenylalanine or tryptophan at the CDR3 end, a read error is likely. The DNA is omitted, as the CDR3 cannot be located on it reliably, and the CDR3 follows TCRdb's listing. J is TRBJ1-6 and V is TRBV21-1; the D call in the table, TRBD1, was not verified against the DNA. TRBV21-1 is a recognized pseudogene. The CDR3 is made up of 9 amino acids, end residues included. Here the CDR3 reads CASSIGTLV.

The rearrangement joins TRBV18 to TRBJ1-4; 7 nucleotides align to TRBD1. After removal of 3 bases from V and 8 bases from J, the junction contained 6 bases not matched to a gene. Germline CDR1 reads KGHSH; CDR2 reads LQKENI. The CDR3 contains 14 residues. The CDR3 coding sequence is TGTGCCAGCTCACCTGACAGGGTTGGGGAAAAACTGTTTTTT. Its protein is CASSPDRVGEKLFF. Full variable domain (rest looked up from reference TRBV18 and TRBJ1-4): NAGVMQNPRHLVRRRGQEARLRCSPMKGHSHVYWYRQLPEEGLKFMVYLQKENIIDESGMPKERFSAEFPKEGPSILRIQQVVRGDSAAYFCASSPDRVGEKLFFGSGTQLSVL.

This clone was seen only a few times. The rearrangement uses TRBV5-1 and TRBJ1-1, with 7 nucleotides matching TRBD1. Germline V gives CDR1 SGHRS, CDR2 YFSETQ. The junction had 10 bases not matched to a gene; V was cut back by 2 bases and J by 12 bases. This CDR3 is 13 amino acids long. CDR3 bases: TGCGCCAGCAGCTTTTCAAACGACAGGGAATCTTTCTTT. Encoded protein: CASSFSNDRESFF.

The chain couples TRBV28 to TRBJ2-7, with 13 bases fitting TRBD2. With V trimmed by 3 bases and J by 1 base, 9 bases remained unmatched. CDR3 size: 18 residues. CDR1 and CDR2 from the germline V gene are MDHEN and SYDVKM. The CDR3 DNA is TGTGCCAGCAGTTTGGTCGGACTAGCGGGAGAAAGGTCCTACGAGCAGTACTTC. Translation gives CASSLVGLAGERSYEQYF.

The chain uses TRBV9 and TRBJ2-5; 9 nucleotides agree with TRBD1. This CDR3 has 19 residues. Germline CDR1 and CDR2: SGDLS and YYNGEE. V lost 4 bases and J lost 4; bases outside the gene matches: 20. The CDR3 loop reads CASSPGPGQGLLSLETQYF. CDR3 nucleotides: TGTGCCAGCAGCCCGGGGCCGGGACAGGGTCTGTTATCGCTAGAGACCCAGTACTTC.

The chain is built from TRBV11-2 and TRBJ1-2; D unresolved. The CDR3 is 12 amino acids. Between the trimmed V and J ends, which lost 3 bases and 7 bases, there was a span of 9 bases. From germline, CDR1 is SGHAT and CDR2 FQNNGV. The chain's CDR3 is CASSFGLVGYTF. The CDR3 DNA reads TGTGCCAGCAGCTTTGGACTCGTTGGCTACACCTTC.

The chain uses TRBV18 and TRBJ1-1; possibly TRBD1 for D (6 bases). In germline, CDR1 is KGHSH, CDR2 LQKENI. The V end lost 2 bases, the J end lost 0 bases, and 16 bases lay between the germline ends. The CDR3 runs 17 residues. CDR3 DNA: TGTGCCAGCTCACCAGGGCGGGGGGGGCGAATGAACACTGAAGCTTTCTTT. This gives the protein CASSPGRGGRMNTEAFF. Based on the CDR3 plus reference TRBV18 and TRBJ1-1, the full variable domain is NAGVMQNPRHLVRRRGQEARLRCSPMKGHSHVYWYRQLPEEGLKFMVYLQKENIIDESGMPKERFSAEFPKEGPSILRIQQVVRGDSAAYFCASSPGRGGRMNTEAFFGQGTRLTVV.

The sample holds one count of this clone. The V and J genes are TRBV7-9 and TRBJ1-1; D remains ambiguous. The length of the CDR3 is 13 residues. CDR1 is SEHNR, CDR2 FQNEAQ, per germline (reference sequence). Trimming pared 2 bases from V and 3 bases from J, leaving 7 bases between. In DNA form, the CDR3 reads TGTGCCAGCAGCTTATTCGGGGACACTGAAGCTTTCTTT. Translation: CASSLFGDTEAFF.

This clone was observed a handful of times. The rearrangement uses TRBV7-2 and TRBJ2-5; maybe TRBD1 (6 bases). Germline V gene data show CDR1 as SGHTA and CDR2 as FQGNSA. The V gene lost 3 bases and the J gene lost 2 bases, with 10 bases spanning the gap. This CDR3 spans 14 amino acids. In DNA, the CDR3 is TGTGCCAGCAGCTTCCAGACAGGTCAAGAGACCCAGTACTTC. It codes for CASSFQTGQETQYF.

This rearrangement joins TRBV30 to TRBJ1-1, with D hard to call. Trimming removed 5 bases at V and 1 base at J, with 8 bases between. The germline V gene encodes CDR1 GTSNPN and CDR2 SVGIG (reference sequence). CDR3 size: 12 residues. The CDR3 DNA reads as TGTGCCTGGGCACAAAAGAACACTGAAGCTTTCTTT. It is translated as CAWAQKNTEAFF.

The chain recombines TRBV9 with TRBJ1-2, with 10 bases that match TRBD1. The ends lost 3 bases at V and 8 bases at J; junction bases unmatched: 7. CDR1 SGDLS and CDR2 YYNGEE come from the germline V gene. The CDR3 consists of 14 residues. The CDR3 DNA reads TGTGCCAGCAGCGAGGGGACAGGGGTGAGGGGCTACACCTTC. Its protein is CASSEGTGVRGYTF.